In this sample, the clone carrying this TCR beta chain turned up a few times. Antigen: not known. The data were taken from a study of blood T cells in healthy people across ages. A second PCR of about 7 to 12 cycles used a sample-barcoded 5' primer and a J-beta primer mix. Each cDNA molecule received a tag from a template-switch adaptor that had 12 random nucleotides. TCRdb ran MiXCR on the 5' RACE reads and lists one entry per CDR3 protein. The sample contains around 820,000 distinct CDR3 sequences, around 25% of which appear only once. Study-wide results and caveats: Long-lived and aged donors differed, with more naive CD4+ cells and higher diversity in the long-lived. Observed TCR beta diversity per million T cells went down as age went up. This fall followed a roughly linear course with age.

The same specimen was also included in a second study, on T cells of mothers and their children. Per that study: According to the study, all extracted RNA entered cDNA synthesis at roughly 1.5 ug per 15 ul.

The receptor comes from a boy aged 5-17 years in good health. Material for sequencing was blood.

The CDR3 DNA is TGTGCCAGCAGTTCCCCCGGGACGGTGAACTATGGCTACACCTTC. It translates to CASSSPGTVNYGYTF. The chain carries TRBV6-6 and TRBJ1-2; a possible D gene is TRBD1 (5 bases). The CDR3 has 15 amino acids. Germline lookup yields CDR1 MNHNY and CDR2 SVGAGI (reference sequence). V gave up 4 bases and J gave up 2 bases, with 14 bases separating them.